This TCR beta chain was captured by sequencing in a study of shared clonotypes between healthy human individuals. Germline V lookup: CDR1 LNHNV, CDR2 YYDKDF (reference sequence). CDR3 length: 13 amino acids. V was cut by 0 bases and J by 8 bases, with 7 bases left in between. Assay used: immunoSEQ multiplex PCR; TCRdb lists only in-frame clones, some missing. The profile shows 1,500,000 or so clones, 96% of them singletons. This TCR was sampled from a man in his thirties or forties in good health. The material sequenced was naive CD4+ T cells sorted from blood. As to subset: CD45RA+ positively selected. The chain employs TRBV15 and TRBJ1-4; D is undetermined. Here the CDR3 DNA reads TGTGCCACCAGCAGAGATACGGCCGAAAAACTGTTTTTT. It translates to CATSRDTAEKLFF.